A selection of T cell receptor beta chains follows, all from one sample in a study of blood T cell repertoires in COVID-19. Assay: immunoSEQ multiplex PCR; the TCRdb copy retains only in-frame clones and omits some. The table has 35,000 to 40,000 clones, less than 90% seen once. What was sequenced was peripheral blood. Receptors originate from a man in his sixties or seventies with acute or convalescent COVID-19. Both conserved end residues are part of each CDR3. D genes are given only for firm matches. Clone size, where shown, is once, few, many, or a class for clones that have expanded.

V,size,J,D,DNA,CDR3
TRBV6-1,once,TRBJ1-5,NA,TGTGCCAGCAGTGAAGACCCGGCTAGTTATGTTCAGCCCCAGCATTTT,CASSEDPASYVQPQHF
TRBV7-2,NA,TRBJ1-3,NA,TGTGCCAGCAGCTTAGTCGGTTCATCCAACACGGGGATATATTTT,CASSLVGSSNTGIYF
TRBV11-2,NA,TRBJ1-6,NA,TGTGCCAGCAGCTCTTGGACGGGGGATTATAATTCACCCCTCCACTTT,CASSSWTGDYNSPLHF
TRBV27,NA,TRBJ2-1,TRBD2,TGTGCCAGCAGTTTATCGCGAATTGGCAGGGCAACTAGCGTGGGTAACTACAATGAGCAGTTCTTC,CASSLSRIGRATSVGNYNEQFF
TRBV2,NA,TRBJ1-1,NA,TGTGCCAGCAGTGAAATGACAGATAACACTGAAGCTTTCTTT,CASSEMTDNTEAFF
TRBV23-1,NA,TRBJ1-4,NA,TGCGCCAGCAGTCCCTTACGAGGAGTGGCTAATGAAAAACTGTTTTTT,CASSPLRGVANEKLFF
TRBV7-2,NA,TRBJ2-3,TRBD2,TGTGCCAGCAGCGCTGGACTAGCACCTCGCACAGATACGCAGTATTTT,CASSAGLAPRTDTQYF
TRBV18,NA,TRBJ2-7,TRBD1,TGTGCCAGCTCACCGGAAAGGGGGCCCTACGAGCAGTACTTC,CASSPERGPYEQYF
TRBV7-3,NA,TRBJ1-1,TRBD1,TGTGCCAGCAGCCCGGGACAGATGAACACTGAAGCTTTCTTT,CASSPGQMNTEAFF
TRBV20-1,NA,TRBJ1-2,NA,TGCAGTGCTAGTGATGCGGACAGCCGGCGCGGCTACACCTTC,CSASDADSRRGYTF
TRBV4-1,NA,TRBJ1-4,NA,TGCGCCAGCAGCCAAGTGGGCCAGCCGGGAGAAAAACTGTTTTTT,CASSQVGQPGEKLFF
TRBV3-1/TRBV3-2,NA,TRBJ1-6,NA,TGTGCCAGCAGCCTCCGAGGGACAAGCTCCTATAATTCACCCCTCCACTTT,CASSLRGTSSYNSPLHF
TRBV19,NA,TRBJ2-1,TRBD2,TGTGCCAGTAGTACGGGTAGCGGGATGTACAATGAGCAGTTCTTC,CASSTGSGMYNEQFF
TRBV19,NA,TRBJ2-1,TRBD2,TGTGCCAGTAGTACGACACCCGGGACTAGCGGGACCTCCTACAATGAGCAGTTCTTC,CASSTTPGTSGTSYNEQFF
TRBV4-3,once,TRBJ2-3,NA,TGCGCCAGCAGCCAAGCCAGGTCCACAGATACGCAGTATTTT,CASSQARSTDTQYF
TRBV5-8,once,TRBJ2-2,NA,TGTGCATCGGTTCGGCGGTCGGGCACCGGGGAGCTGTTTTTT,CASVRRSGTGELFF
TRBV28,NA,TRBJ2-7,NA,TGTGCCAGCACCACTGGCGGGTACTCCTACGAGCAGTACTTC,CASTTGGYSYEQYF
TRBV9,NA,TRBJ2-2,TRBD2,TGTGCCAGCACCCCCCCGGGAGGCCCGACCGGGGAGCTGTTTTTT,CASTPPGGPTGELFF
TRBV7-2,NA,TRBJ1-3,NA,TGTGCCAGCAGCTTAAGCGCTGGAAACACCATATATTTT,CASSLSAGNTIYF
TRBV2,NA,TRBJ2-2,TRBD2,TGTGCTAGCAACCGGGGGGTAAACACCGGGGAGCTGTTTTTT,CASNRGVNTGELFF
TRBV6-5,NA,TRBJ1-2,NA,TGTGCCAGCAGTTACTCGCCAGCTAACTATGGCTACACCTTC,CASSYSPANYGYTF
TRBV19,NA,TRBJ2-2,NA,TGTGCCAGTAGTATCCGCGGTAGCGGGAACACCGGGGAGCTGTTTTTT,CASSIRGSGNTGELFF
TRBV19,NA,TRBJ2-1,TRBD2,TGTGCCAGTAGCCGCCAGCGGGAGGTCTGGAATGAGCAGTTCTTC,CASSRQREVWNEQFF
TRBV15,NA,TRBJ1-3,NA,TGTGCCACCAGCAGCCCCAGACAGGACTCTGGAAACACCATATATTTT,CATSSPRQDSGNTIYF
TRBV5-1,NA,TRBJ1-4,NA,TGCGCCAGCAGCCTATTAGGCCAGGGTGGAGAAAAACTGTTTTTT,CASSLLGQGGEKLFF
TRBV19,few,TRBJ1-2,TRBD1,TGTGCCAGTAGGCAGGGACAGGCCTATGGCTACACCTTC,CASRQGQAYGYTF
TRBV6-5,NA,TRBJ2-3,TRBD2,TGTGCCAGCAGATCTAGCGGGAGCACAGATACGCAGTATTTT,CASRSSGSTDTQYF
TRBV24-1,NA,TRBJ2-7,TRBD2,TGTGCCACCAGTGATTTCGGACTAGCGGGAGGGGACGCCTACGAGCAGTACTTC,CATSDFGLAGGDAYEQYF
TRBV7-9,NA,TRBJ2-7,TRBD1,TGTGCCAGCAGCTTAGAACAGGGGGGCGAGCAGTACTTC,CASSLEQGGEQYF
TRBV18,NA,TRBJ1-1,NA,TGTGCCAGCTCACTGGAGGACACTGAAGCTTTCTTT,CASSLEDTEAFF
TRBV28,NA,TRBJ1-2,TRBD1,TGTGCCAGCAGTCGACCCTCGACAGGGGGTGGCTACACCTTC,CASSRPSTGGGYTF
TRBV5-1,NA,TRBJ2-3,NA,TGCGCCAGCAGCGCGGACACAGATACGCAGTATTTT,CASSADTDTQYF
TRBV7-2,NA,TRBJ2-7,TRBD2,TGTGCCAGCAGCTTAGCGCGTTTTAGCGGGAGTAAAAACGAGCAGTACTTC,CASSLARFSGSKNEQYF
TRBV19,NA,TRBJ2-2,TRBD1,TGTGCCAGTAGTCCCCGGGGGACAGGGCTGTTCGGGGAGCTGTTTTTT,CASSPRGTGLFGELFF
TRBV7-3,NA,TRBJ2-2,TRBD2,TGTGCCAGCAGCGAGAGCGGGAGGGCGGGCACCGGGGAGCTGTTTTTT,CASSESGRAGTGELFF
TRBV27,once,TRBJ2-7,TRBD1,TGTGCCAGCAGCTTGGACAGGGAAATTGGTAACGAGCAGTACTTC,CASSLDREIGNEQYF
TRBV19,NA,TRBJ2-1,TRBD2,TGTGCCAGTAGTATGTCGACTAGCGAGGGGGGGAATGAGCAGTTCTTC,CASSMSTSEGGNEQFF
TRBV6-5,NA,TRBJ2-7,NA,TGTGCCAGCAGAGCGGGACAGGCCTACGAGCAGTACTTC,CASRAGQAYEQYF
TRBV7-9,NA,TRBJ2-5,TRBD1,TGTGCCAGCAGCGTACAGGGGCGGGAGACCCAGTACTTC,CASSVQGRETQYF
TRBV5-6,NA,TRBJ2-7,NA,TGTGCCAGCTTAAGTACAGGGTCGAGCTCCTACGAGCAGTACTTC,CASLSTGSSSYEQYF
TRBV20-1,NA,TRBJ2-7,NA,TGCAGTGCGTCCCTGAGGGAGCAGTACTTC,CSASLREQYF
TRBV27,NA,TRBJ1-1,TRBD1,TGTGCCAGCAGCCCTAGGGGGCGGCTCGACACTGAAGCTTTCTTT,CASSPRGRLDTEAFF
TRBV5-4,NA,TRBJ2-7,TRBD1,TGTGCCAGCAGCCTGGGGACAGGGTTGTCCTACGAGCAGTACTTC,CASSLGTGLSYEQYF
TRBV5-8,NA,TRBJ2-1,TRBD1,TGTGCCAGCAGCCATACCGGACAGGGGATTTCCTACAATGAGCAGTTCTTC,CASSHTGQGISYNEQFF
TRBV19,NA,TRBJ1-5,TRBD1,TGTGCCAGTACTTGGGACAGAAGCAATCAGCCCCAGCATTTT,CASTWDRSNQPQHF
TRBV7-9,NA,TRBJ2-1,NA,TGTGCCAGCAGCTTCCCACAGGGCCCCCACAATGAGCAGTTCTTC,CASSFPQGPHNEQFF
TRBV6-2/TRBV6-3,NA,TRBJ1-5,TRBD1,TGTGCCAGCAGTTATAGCGGGACAGGGTATCAGCCCCAGCATTTT,CASSYSGTGYQPQHF
TRBV9,NA,TRBJ1-4,NA,TGTGCCAGCAGCGTACGGGGAGTTGGGGCTAATGAAAAACTGTTTTTT,CASSVRGVGANEKLFF
TRBV3-1/TRBV3-2,NA,TRBJ2-5,TRBD2,TGTGCCAGCAGCCAACTGGCAGCGGGAGGGACCGAGGAGACCCAGTACTTC,CASSQLAAGGTEETQYF
TRBV6-6,NA,TRBJ1-4,TRBD1,TGTGCCAGCACCCCTATGACAGGGGAACGGGAAAAACTGTTTTTT,CASTPMTGEREKLFF
TRBV28,NA,TRBJ2-7,TRBD2,TGTGCCAGCAGTTTACAAGGGGAGGGCGAGCAGTACTTC,CASSLQGEGEQYF
TRBV11-3,NA,TRBJ2-1,NA,TGTGCCAGCAGCACAGGAGGGTACAATGAGCAGTTCTTC,CASSTGGYNEQFF
TRBV5-1,NA,TRBJ1-4,TRBD1,TGCGCCGCCCAAGGGGAGACAGGGAATGGTGAAAAACTGTTTTTT,CAAQGETGNGEKLFF
TRBV5-1,NA,TRBJ1-6,TRBD1,TGCGCCAGCAGTGATCGACAGGGATATTCACCCCTCCACTTT,CASSDRQGYSPLHF
TRBV5-1,NA,TRBJ1-2,NA,TGCGCCAGCAGCCTGTACGGACAGATCCTCGATGGCTACACCTTC,CASSLYGQILDGYTF
TRBV18,NA,TRBJ2-5,NA,TGTGCCAGCTCACCACCTGGGAGGCGAGAGACCCAGTACTTC,CASSPPGRRETQYF
TRBV4-2,NA,TRBJ2-3,NA,TGTGCCAGCAGCCAAGGGTTAAGGGCGGGGACAGATACGCAGTATTTT,CASSQGLRAGTDTQYF
TRBV4-3,NA,TRBJ1-2,NA,TGCGCCAGCAGCCAAGGGGCAGGGAGGCTTGATGGCTACACCTTC,CASSQGAGRLDGYTF
TRBV4-1,NA,TRBJ1-1,NA,TGCGCCAGCAGTCTGGGACGGGAGGGCACTGAAGCTTTCTTT,CASSLGREGTEAFF
TRBV6-5,few,TRBJ2-7,NA,TGTGCCAGCAGTCTCTACTTCCCCCCTACGGGGGAGCAGTACTTC,CASSLYFPPTGEQYF